Below are 32 T cell receptor beta chains sequenced from a single sample in a study of cytomegalovirus exposure and HLA in healthy donors. This PCR relied on a set of 60 Vbeta primers and 13 Jbeta primers. Method: immunoSEQ multiplex PCR; TCRdb's copy keeps in-frame clones and lacks some. The sample consists of some 120,000 clones, 74% of them appearing once. The specimen was PBMCs. All receptors derive from a human donor in good health.

CDR3 sequence (DNA): TGCGCCAGCAGCTTAAGGGGAGGCACTGAAGCTTTCTTT. It specifies CASSLRGGTEAFF. The chain joins TRBV5-1 to TRBJ1-1, with D perhaps matching TRBD1 (5 bases). CDR1 is SGHRS, CDR2 YFSETQ, per germline. V lost 2 bases to trimming and J lost 4 bases, with 9 bases between them. The CDR3 is 13 amino acids.

The chain employs TRBV27 and TRBJ2-1; TRBD2 aligns across 11 bases. V shed 6 bases and J 6 bases; nucleotides not matched to a gene: 13. This CDR3 spans 17 amino acids. Germline CDR1 is MNHEY and CDR2 is SMNVEV (reference sequence). The CDR3 DNA reads TGTGCCAGCAGAACACCATCCGGGACTAGCGGTATCAATGAGCAGTTCTTC. Translated: CASRTPSGTSGINEQFF.

This clone appeared a few times. J is TRBJ1-1 and V is TRBV5-6; D is undetermined. CDR1 is SGHDT and CDR2 is YYEEEE in the germline V gene. Trimming left V 0 bases short and J 4 bases short, with 13 bases between. This CDR3 contains 15 residues. In DNA, the CDR3 is TGTGCCAGCAGCTTGGATAGTCGAGGGCCCACTGAAGCTTTCTTT. It translates to CASSLDSRGPTEAFF.

The gene calls are TRBV30 and TRBJ2-5; no clear D gene. Germline V lookup: CDR1 GTSNPN, CDR2 SVGIG (reference sequence). The CDR3 is 12 amino acids. V was pared by 3 bases and J by 4 bases, with 9 bases between. CDR3 in DNA: TGTGCCTGGAGCCTTACGGTAGAGACCCAGTACTTC. Residues: CAWSLTVETQYF.

V is TRBV30 and J is TRBJ2-3, with D possibly matching TRBD1 (5 bases). The CDR3 has 13 amino acids. Trimming removed 0 bases from V and 1 base from J, with 5 bases in between. The germline V gene encodes CDR1 GTSNPN and CDR2 SVGIG (reference sequence). CDR3 DNA sequence: TGTGCCTGGAGTGTAGGGGGCACAGATACGCAGTATTTT. Protein product: CAWSVGGTDTQYF.

This clone has a single count. CDR3 DNA: TGTGCCAGCAGTGCGAGACAGGGGTTGGGGGAGCAGTTCTTC. Translating it yields CASSARQGLGEQFF. The chain has TRBV6-1 and TRBJ2-1; 8 positions match TRBD1. The germline gives CDR1 MNHNS, CDR2 SASEGT. The CDR3 extends over 14 amino acids. V shed 4 bases, J shed 10 bases, and the junction held 9 bases outside the gene matches.

This sequence joins TRBV19 and TRBJ1-5, with unresolved D. The V and J ends lost 4 bases and 0 bases respectively, with 13 bases between them. Per germline, CDR1 LNHDA and CDR2 SQIVND (reference sequence). CDR3 length equals 16 residues. DNA for the CDR3: TGTGCCAGTAGTAACCAGGCAGTGTATAGCAATCAGCCCCAGCATTTT. Its translation is CASSNQAVYSNQPQHF.

The chain employs TRBV11-2 and TRBJ1-1; weak D call: TRBD1 (5 bases). V was cut by 0 bases and J by 8 bases, with 13 bases left in between. Per germline, CDR1 SGHAT and CDR2 FQNNGV. The CDR3 contains 14 residues. In DNA, the CDR3 is TGTGCCAGCAGCTTAGATGGGGCCCTAGGAGAAGCTTTCTTT. It specifies CASSLDGALGEAFF.

The chain links TRBV6-5 to TRBJ1-2; 10 positions match TRBD1. This CDR3 contains 16 residues. V was pared by 0 bases and J by 1 base, with 2 bases of the junction left unmatched. Germline V gene sequence: CDR1 MNHEY, CDR2 SVGAGI. The CDR3 is CASSYSTGGGNYGYTF. CDR3 DNA sequence: TGTGCCAGCAGTTACTCGACAGGGGGCGGTAACTATGGCTACACCTTC.

V is TRBV11-2 and J is TRBJ2-7; possibly TRBD1 for D (5 bases). The CDR3 spans 14 residues. V gave up 1 base and J gave up 7 bases, with 14 bases separating them. The germline CDR1 and CDR2 sequences are SGHAT and FQNNGV. CDR3: CASSLAQAFGEQYF. The DNA for the CDR3 is TGTGCCAGCAGCTTAGCACAGGCCTTCGGTGAGCAGTACTTC.

The chain links TRBV15 to TRBJ1-4; 10 positions match TRBD1. After removal of 5 bases from V and 8 bases from J, the junction contained 5 bases not matched to a gene. The germline CDR1 and CDR2 sequences are LNHNV and YYDKDF (reference sequence). The CDR3 has 14 residues. In DNA form, the CDR3 reads TGTGCCACCAGCGTCGGGACAGGGGAGGAAAAACTGTTTTTT. Translated: CATSVGTGEEKLFF. Full variable domain (missing parts from reference TRBV15 and TRBJ1-4): DAMVIQNPRYQVTQFGKPVTLSCSQTLNHNVMYWYQQKSSQAPKLLFHYYDKDFNNEADTPDNFQSRRPNTSFCFLDIRSPGLGDTAMYLCATSVGTGEEKLFFGSGTQLSVL.

J is TRBJ2-5 and V is TRBV30; D is possibly TRBD2 (5 bases). The J call could be wrong; TRBJ2-7 is a better fit for the DNA end. The CDR3 sequence is 15 residues long. Germline CDR1 reads GTSNPN; CDR2 reads SVGIG (reference sequence). CDR3 sequence (DNA): TGTGCCTGGAGTACCGACACCGGGGTCACCTACGAGCAGTACTTC. It is translated as CAWSTDTGVTYEQYF.

The genes are TRBV10-1 and TRBJ1-5; D gene uncertain. Per germline, CDR1 WNHNN and CDR2 SYGVQD (reference sequence). The CDR3 covers 16 residues. The V and J ends lost 2 bases and 0 bases respectively, with 11 bases between them. CDR3 coding DNA: TGCGCCAGCAGTGAGGGCCCGCGAGGTAGCAATCAGCCCCAGCATTTT. This translates into CASSEGPRGSNQPQHF.

J is TRBJ1-2 and V is TRBV5-6, with TRBD1 matching 7 bases. The V gene's germline CDR1 is SGHDT and CDR2 YYEEEE. With V trimmed by 0 bases and J by 4 bases, 3 bases remained unmatched. CDR3 length: 14 residues. CDR3 sequence reads: CASSLAGGPYGYTF. In DNA, the CDR3 is TGTGCCAGCAGCTTGGCAGGGGGTCCCTATGGCTACACCTTC.

On this clone itself: At the DNA level, this CDR3 is encoded by other sequences in the same sample as well. The gene calls are TRBV6-5 and TRBJ1-1, with 8 bases matching TRBD1. Germline lookup yields CDR1 MNHEY and CDR2 SVGAGI. CDR3 length: 14 amino acids. After removal of 5 bases from V and 4 bases from J, the junction contained 6 bases not matched to a gene. The CDR3, as DNA: TGTGCCAGCAGTCCGTACAGGGGGAGCACTGAAGCTTTCTTT. Translation: CASSPYRGSTEAFF.

The chain uses TRBV29-1 and TRBJ2-5; TRBD2 aligns across 14 bases. After removal of 4 bases from V and 3 bases from J, the junction contained 4 bases not matched to a gene. The CDR3 consists of 15 residues. Germline CDR1 and CDR2: SQVTM and ANQGSEA. CDR3 amino acids: CSVGGLAGAKETQYF. In nucleotides, the CDR3 is TGCAGCGTTGGGGGACTAGCGGGGGCAAAAGAGACCCAGTACTTC. The variable domain in full, completed from reference TRBV29-1 and TRBJ2-5, reads SAVISQKPSRDICQRGTSLTIQCQVDSQVTMMFWYRQQPGQSLTLIATANQGSEATYESGFVIDKFPISRPNLTFSTLTVSNMSPEDSSIYLCSVGGLAGAKETQYFGPGTRLLVL.

A remark on this clone: Germline is not matched at one junction end, which may reflect a read error. This chain connects TRBV7-7 to TRBJ2-5, with a possible D match to TRBD2 (6 bases). The CDR3 runs 15 residues. The germline CDR1 and CDR2 sequences are SSHAT and FNYEAQ (reference sequence). CDR3 nucleotide sequence: TGTGCTAGCAGCTTAGTTGCGGGGTACCAAGAGACCCAGTACTTC. Translated: CASSLVAGYQETQYF.

The chain combines TRBV5-1 with TRBJ1-2; D might be TRBD1 (6 bases). In germline, CDR1 is SGHRS, CDR2 YFSETQ. V lost 7 bases, J lost 1 base, and 20 bases lay in between. This CDR3 region has 16 residues. CDR3 coding DNA: TGCGCCAGCCGAACGAACTGGGACATAAATAACTATGGCTACACCTTC. It codes for CASRTNWDINNYGYTF.

The sample holds one count of this clone. The V gene is TRBV18, the J gene TRBJ1-2; a weak D match, TRBD1 (5 bases). V dropped 4 bases and J dropped 0 bases, with 12 bases sitting between them. CDR3 size: 15 residues. Germline CDR1 and CDR2: KGHSH and LQKENI. The CDR3 coding sequence is TGTGCCAGCTCACGAGGACACAAGTCTAACTATGGCTACACCTTC. It encodes CASSRGHKSNYGYTF.

V is TRBV4-3 and J is TRBJ2-1; weak D call: TRBD1 (5 bases). There are 16 residues in the CDR3. Germline V gene sequence: CDR1 LGHNA, CDR2 YSLEER. V lost 0 bases to trimming and J lost 8 bases, with 17 bases between them. The CDR3 DNA sequence: TGCGCCAGCAGCCAAGACCCGCTTGGCAGGGTTGATGAGCAGTTCTTC. Translated, it gives CASSQDPLGRVDEQFF.

The J gene is TRBJ1-5, the V gene TRBV7-3, with TRBD1 as a possible D gene (6 bases). The CDR3 length is 14 residues. V lost 5 bases and J 6 bases, leaving 14 bases between the germline ends. Germline CDR1 and CDR2: SGHTA and FQGTGA. As DNA, the CDR3 is TGTGCCAGCAGCAGTTTAAGGGGGATTCAGCCCCAGCATTTT. Amino acids: CASSSLRGIQPQHF.

This clone turned up a few times. The rearrangement joins TRBV5-1 to TRBJ1-1, with D hard to call. In germline, CDR1 is SGHRS, CDR2 YFSETQ. The CDR3 is 13 amino acids. V lost 0 bases to trimming and J lost 8 bases, with 11 bases between them. CDR3 protein: CASSLEVASEAFF. For the CDR3, the DNA is TGCGCCAGCAGCTTGGAAGTCGCGAGCGAAGCTTTCTTT.

V gene TRBV19 combines with J gene TRBJ1-2, with D tentatively TRBD1 (5 bases). Trimming took off 2 bases at V and 8 bases at J, with 18 bases between the two ends. Germline V gene data show CDR1 as LNHDA and CDR2 as SQIVND (reference sequence). This CDR3 spans 15 amino acids. CDR3 nucleotides: TGTGCCAGTAGTATATTATCGCGGCAGGGAGGAGGCTACACCTTC. The encoded protein is CASSILSRQGGGYTF.

V and J are TRBV6-1 and TRBJ2-7; a possible D gene is TRBD1 (6 bases). The CDR3 runs 14 residues. V was pared by 0 bases and J by 3 bases, with 9 bases between. CDR1 and CDR2 (germline): MNHNS, SASEGT. This CDR3 reads CASSEARGNYEQYF. Written as DNA, the CDR3 is TGTGCCAGCAGTGAAGCGAGGGGGAACTACGAGCAGTACTTC.

The CDR3 spells CASGTEMNTEAFF. CDR3 DNA sequence: TGTGCCAGCGGTACTGAAATGAACACTGAAGCTTTCTTT. This chain links TRBV6-1 with TRBJ1-1; no clear D. V gave up 8 bases and J gave up 0 bases, with 10 bases separating them. Germline CDR1 reads MNHNS; CDR2 reads SASEGT. The CDR3 has 13 amino acids.

This clone was found once. V and J are TRBV7-9 and TRBJ2-2, with D possibly matching TRBD1 (6 bases). Germline CDR1 is SEHNR and CDR2 is FQNEAQ (reference sequence). V lost 5 bases and J lost 10, with 14 bases in between. This CDR3 is 13 amino acids long. In DNA form, the CDR3 reads TGTGCCAGCAGCCCAACAGGGTTGCTGGAGCTGTTTTTT. Its protein is CASSPTGLLELFF.

This clone was detected only a few times. The chain links TRBV6-5 to TRBJ2-2; no definite D call. V was cut by 10 bases and J by 6 bases, with 15 bases left in between. Looked up from germline, CDR1 is MNHEY and CDR2 is SVGAGI. This CDR3 is built from 13 residues. The DNA for the CDR3 is TGTGCCACTAACCAGGCTTCCGCCGGGGAGCTGTTTTTT. Its protein product is CATNQASAGELFF.

The chain is built from TRBV27 and TRBJ1-1; perhaps TRBD1 as D (6 bases). V was clipped by 5 bases and J by 5 bases, with 12 bases between them. The CDR3 runs to 13 residues. Per germline, CDR1 MNHEY and CDR2 SMNVEV (reference sequence). The CDR3 spells CASSLIRGTEAFF. The CDR3 region has the DNA TGTGCCAGCAGTCTGATCAGGGGAACTGAAGCTTTCTTT.

This clone showed up just once. The chain carries TRBV2 and TRBJ2-3, with TRBD1 as a possible D gene (5 bases). Germline V CDR1 and CDR2: SNHLY, FYNNEI. The CDR3 sequence is 12 residues long. Trimming shortened V by 9 bases and J by 4 bases, and 11 bases separated the two germline ends. CDR3 DNA sequence: TGTGCCAGAGGGGTTTTCGCAGATACGCAGTATTTT. Protein sequence: CARGVFADTQYF.

The chain has TRBV27 and TRBJ1-1; D ambiguous. The CDR3 consists of 14 residues. Per germline, CDR1 MNHEY and CDR2 SMNVEV (reference sequence). V was cut by 7 bases and J by 1 base, with 13 bases left in between. CDR3 DNA sequence: TGTGCCAGCAATATTTCGGACTGGAACACTGAAGCTTTCTTT. Translation: CASNISDWNTEAFF.

The chain employs TRBV29-1 and TRBJ1-1; unclear D gene. The germline V and J ends were trimmed by 3 bases and 3 bases, with 8 bases remaining between them. The V gene's germline CDR1 is SQVTM and CDR2 ANQGSEA. The CDR3 consists of 12 residues. CDR3 sequence (DNA): TGCAGCGTTGACTTGTTCGACACTGAAGCTTTCTTT. Translation gives CSVDLFDTEAFF.

The V and J genes are TRBV30 and TRBJ2-7; 7 bases match TRBD1. Germline trimming cut 4 bases from V and 0 bases from J; bases unmatched to any gene: 6. Germline V lookup: CDR1 GTSNPN, CDR2 SVGIG (reference sequence). The CDR3 has 14 amino acids. CDR3 in amino acids: CAWKRQGYSYEQYF. The CDR3, as DNA: TGTGCCTGGAAGAGACAGGGCTACTCCTACGAGCAGTACTTC.